The T cell receptor beta chain described here comes from a study of identifying expanded T cells in peripheral blood. Collection occurred without any documented infections or immune events in donors. A word on this clone: Its antigen is as yet unknown.

The repertoire was sequenced with immunoSEQ multiplex PCR; TCRdb's copy has only in-frame clones and lacks some. The sample holds 80,000 or so clones; 84% are singletons and the top ten take about 18%. This CDR3 has 14 amino acids. Germline V gene sequence: CDR1 SGHKS, CDR2 YYEKEE (reference sequence). The V gene end was trimmed by 0 bases and the J gene end by 9 bases; junction bases not matched to a gene: 6. Findings of the study overall: Over approximately two and four weeks, about 17 and 20 clones changed, versus approximately 1.2 between replicates. Across healthy donors, higher total template counts meant significantly greater approximately two-week count variance.

The chain uses TRBV5-5 and TRBJ2-1; TRBD2 matches at 7 bases. The receptor's source is a person between 18 and 69 years old in good health. The sample comprised blood. The CDR3 region has the DNA TGTGCCAGCAGCTTGGAACTAGCGAAAGTTGAGCAGTTCTTC. Its protein is CASSLELAKVEQFF.